The 27 T cell receptor beta chains below were found in one sample sequenced in a study of cytomegalovirus exposure and HLA in healthy donors. The PCR ran on 60 Vbeta and 13 Jbeta primers. Produced via immunoSEQ multiplex PCR; TCRdb's table is partial and in-frame only. The table records about 50,000 clones, 70% to 80% of them present only once. The sample taken for sequencing was PBMCs. All receptors derive from a woman aged 40 to 50 in good health and CMV-seropositive.

This chain links TRBV10-1 with TRBJ2-3; 11 bases match TRBD2. V was pared by 8 bases and J by 7 bases, with 20 bases of the junction left unmatched. This CDR3 comprises 18 residues. The germline CDR1 and CDR2 sequences are WNHNN and SYGVQD (reference sequence). The CDR3 loop reads CASPEPAPLAGGENTQYF. Here the CDR3 DNA reads TGCGCCAGCCCGGAGCCCGCCCCCCTAGCGGGGGGAGAGAATACGCAGTATTTT.

This chain joins TRBV25-1 and TRBJ1-2; the match to TRBD1 covers 10 bases. The germline V gene has CDR1 MGHDK and CDR2 SYGVNS. This CDR3 is 14 amino acids long. The J segment lost 4 bases and the V segment lost 4 bases, leaving 3 bases of the junction unmatched. The CDR3 DNA reads as TGTGCCAGCAGTGGGACAGGGGGAATCTATGGCTACACCTTC. Protein product: CASSGTGGIYGYTF.

This clone has more than one count but fewer than ten. The chain recombines TRBV10-2 with TRBJ2-5; D possibly corresponds to TRBD2 (6 bases). From germline, CDR1 is WSHSY and CDR2 SAAADI. V was clipped by 6 bases and J by 1 base, with 9 bases between them. This CDR3 comprises 13 residues. The CDR3 DNA reads TGCGCCAGCAGCCGGGACTTCCAAGAGACCCAGTACTTC. It yields the protein CASSRDFQETQYF.

V and J are TRBV18 and TRBJ1-4; D remains unclear. The V end was cut by 0 bases, the J end by 3 bases, with 8 bases between. CDR1 is KGHSH, CDR2 LQKENI, per germline. The CDR3 is 15 residues long. The CDR3 sequence: CASSPPAEPNEKLFF. The CDR3 DNA sequence: TGTGCCAGCTCACCACCGGCGGAGCCTAATGAAAAACTGTTTTTT.

This clone occurred once. V usage is TRBV2 and J usage is TRBJ2-3, with 9 nucleotides matching TRBD1. The CDR3 spans 16 residues. The V segment lost 7 bases and the J segment 7 bases; nucleotides outside the gene matches: 15. Germline V lookup: CDR1 SNHLY, CDR2 FYNNEI. The CDR3 region has the DNA TGTGCCAGCACCTCGCTGAATGGACAGGGGTTGAATACGCAGTATTTT. The encoded protein is CASTSLNGQGLNTQYF.

The J gene is TRBJ1-4, the V gene TRBV5-1, with D maybe TRBD1 (5 bases). The germline V gene encodes CDR1 SGHRS and CDR2 YFSETQ. V lost 7 bases and J 2 bases, leaving 15 bases between the germline ends. The CDR3 length is 15 residues. This CDR3 is CASGEEGFTNEKLFF. The CDR3 DNA follows: TGCGCCAGCGGCGAGGAGGGGTTTACTAATGAAAAACTGTTTTTT.

This sequence joins TRBV7-2 and TRBJ2-6; TRBD1 is a possible D gene (8 bases). Germline CDR1 reads SGHTA; CDR2 reads FQGNSA. The CDR3 loop spans 16 amino acids. The ends were cut back, 5 bases at V and 2 bases at J, with 13 bases in the middle. Here the CDR3 reads CASSPQGGAGANVLTF. CDR3 in DNA: TGTGCCAGCAGCCCACAGGGGGGGGCTGGGGCCAACGTCCTGACTTTC.

The CDR3 sequence is CASSDRCLAGGNTGELFF. Written as DNA, the CDR3 is TGCGCCAGCAGTGACAGGTGTCTAGCGGGTGGAAACACCGGGGAGCTGTTTTTT. The chain links TRBV10-1 to TRBJ2-2, with 8 nucleotides matching TRBD2. The trim removed 3 bases at V and 2 bases at J, leaving 11 bases unmatched. CDR3 length equals 18 residues. Germline CDR1 and CDR2: WNHNN and SYGVQD (reference sequence).

The V gene is TRBV5-6, the J gene TRBJ1-6; 9 bases align to TRBD1. The CDR3 covers 16 residues. The J segment lost 6 bases and the V segment lost 4 bases, leaving 8 bases of the junction unmatched. The V gene's germline CDR1 is SGHDT and CDR2 YYEEEE. Written as DNA, the CDR3 is TGTGCCAGCAGCCCCCCCGGGACAGGGACTAATTCACCCCTCCACTTT. Its protein product is CASSPPGTGTNSPLHF. Full variable domain (outside the CDR3, taken from reference TRBV5-6 and TRBJ1-6): DAGVTQSPTHLIKTRGQQVTLRCSPKSGHDTVSWYQQALGQGPQFIFQYYEEEERQRGNFPDRFSGHQFPNYSSELNVNALLLGDSALYLCASSPPGTGTNSPLHFGNGTRLTVT.

The rearrangement joins TRBV30 to TRBJ1-2; D is perhaps TRBD1 (6 bases). Trimming removed 0 bases at V and 8 bases at J, with 16 bases between. Germline-derived CDR1 and CDR2 are GTSNPN and SVGIG (reference sequence). This CDR3 is 14 amino acids long. The CDR3 protein is CAWSVRGGARGYTF. The CDR3 coding sequence is TGTGCCTGGAGTGTACGTGGGGGCGCCCGGGGCTACACCTTC.

The J gene is TRBJ2-5, the V gene TRBV7-2; D remains ambiguous. The CDR3 is made up of 13 amino acids. Deletions cut 5 bases from V and 5 bases from J, with 12 bases between. Germline assignment: CDR1 SGHTA and CDR2 FQGNSA. The DNA of the CDR3 is TGTGCCAGCAGCCAACCTACGGGTGAGACCCAGTACTTC. Translating gives CASSQPTGETQYF.

This rearrangement joins TRBV5-6 to TRBJ1-5, with TRBD1 matching over 7 bases. J was trimmed by 2 bases and V by 2 bases; bases with no gene match: 4. The CDR3 spans 15 residues. The germline gives CDR1 SGHDT, CDR2 YYEEEE. The CDR3 DNA sequence: TGTGCCAGCAGCTTCCAGGGGGGAGGCAATCAGCCCCAGCATTTT. It specifies CASSFQGGGNQPQHF.

This clone was counted between two and nine times. V is TRBV19 and J is TRBJ1-3, with a tentative D call TRBD1 (6 bases). The CDR3 has 14 amino acids. Looked up from germline, CDR1 is LNHDA and CDR2 is SQIVND (reference sequence). Trimming shortened V by 3 bases and J by 3 bases, and 9 bases separated the two germline ends. In nucleotides, the CDR3 is TGTGCCAGTAGTATCACAGGGATTGGAAACACCATATATTTT. Its protein is CASSITGIGNTIYF. The full variable domain, rest sourced from reference TRBV19 and TRBJ1-3, is DGGITQSPKYLFRKEGQNVTLSCEQNLNHDAMYWYRQDPGQGLRLIYYSQIVNDFQKGDIAEGYSVSREKKESFPLTVTSAQKNPTAFYLCASSITGIGNTIYFGEGSWLTVV.

The CDR3 sequence is CSAPTGSTQYF. The CDR3 DNA follows: TGCAGTGCTCCGACCGGGAGTACGCAGTATTTT. V gene TRBV20-1 combines with J gene TRBJ2-3, with D tentatively TRBD2 (6 bases). Trimming removed 5 bases at V and 8 bases at J, with 11 bases between. The CDR3 is 11 residues long. The germline CDR1 and CDR2 sequences are DFQATT and SNEGSKA (reference sequence).

This chain links TRBV12-5 with TRBJ1-2, with 8 bases matching TRBD1. The V gene end was trimmed by 1 base and the J gene end by 2 bases; junction bases not matched to a gene: 0. The V gene's germline CDR1 is LGHNT and CDR2 FRNRAP. CDR3 length equals 14 residues. This CDR3 is CASGLGDRNYGYTF. The CDR3 bases are TGTGCTAGTGGTTTGGGGGACAGGAACTATGGCTACACCTTC.

The rearrangement uses TRBV25-1 and TRBJ2-5; the D gene is possibly TRBD2 (6 bases). The V end was cut by 7 bases, the J end by 4 bases, with 10 bases between. The length of the CDR3 is 12 residues. CDR1 is MGHDK and CDR2 is SYGVNS in the germline V gene. The CDR3 DNA is TGTGCCAGCACGCGGGGCCTAGAGACCCAGTACTTC. This gives the protein CASTRGLETQYF.

This clone was seen a single time. The rearrangement links TRBV7-8 to TRBJ2-3; 8 nucleotides line up with TRBD2. J was trimmed by 2 bases and V by 3 bases; bases with no gene match: 7. Per germline, CDR1 SGHVS and CDR2 FQNEAQ. This CDR3 is built from 16 residues. CDR3: CASSLGRGVATDTQYF. CDR3 nucleotides: TGTGCCAGCAGCTTGGGGCGGGGGGTAGCCACAGATACGCAGTATTTT.

The chain recombines TRBV7-8 with TRBJ2-5; TRBD1 matches 10 bases. From germline, CDR1 is SGHVS and CDR2 FQNEAQ. CDR3 length: 16 amino acids. Trimming removed 1 base from V and 2 bases from J; junction bases left unmatched: 4. For the CDR3, the DNA is TGTGCCAGCAGCTTAGGAGACAGGGGGCCTCAAGAGACCCAGTACTTC. It codes for CASSLGDRGPQETQYF.

The rearrangement uses TRBV14 and TRBJ1-1; D might be TRBD1 (5 bases). Trimming stripped 4 bases from V and 0 bases from J, with 21 bases between. CDR3 length: 18 residues. CDR1 SGHDN and CDR2 FVKESK come from the germline V gene. CDR3 loop: CASSPRSGGSRMNTEAFF. The CDR3, as DNA: TGTGCCAGCAGCCCTCGCAGCGGGGGGTCCCGTATGAACACTGAAGCTTTCTTT.

This chain links TRBV9 with TRBJ2-3; maybe TRBD2 (7 bases). V lost 3 bases and J lost 4, with 15 bases in between. Germline V gives CDR1 SGDLS, CDR2 YYNGEE. The CDR3 contains 15 residues. CDR3 protein: CASSAGGLTPDTQYF. The CDR3 coding sequence is TGTGCCAGCAGCGCGGGGGGCTTAACCCCAGATACGCAGTATTTT.

As DNA, the CDR3 is TGTGCCAGCAGCCAAGAAGGACAGGGGGCTATTGAAGCTTTCTTT. This translates into CASSQEGQGAIEAFF. The chain employs TRBV4-2 and TRBJ1-1, with TRBD1 matching 11 bases. CDR3 length equals 15 residues. Trimming took 0 bases from V and 7 from J; bases not matched to a gene: 4. CDR1 is LGHNA, CDR2 YNFKEQ, per germline.

The chain uses TRBV19 and TRBJ1-1, with 8 bases lining up with TRBD1. The CDR3 loop spans 12 amino acids. Trimming removed 7 bases from V and 4 bases from J; junction bases left unmatched: 2. Germline values: CDR1 LNHDA, CDR2 SQIVND (reference sequence). CDR3 in amino acids: CASTTGGTEAFF. DNA of the CDR3: TGTGCCAGTACTACAGGGGGCACTGAAGCTTTCTTT.

CDR3 in DNA: TGTGCCAGCAGTGTTGCGGGGGGAGTCGGTGCAGATACGCAGTATTTT. Protein sequence: CASSVAGGVGADTQYF. The genes are TRBV6-4 and TRBJ2-3, with 8 positions matching TRBD2. CDR1 and CDR2 (germline): MRHNA, SNTAGT. V lost 4 bases to trimming and J lost 4 bases; unmatched junction nucleotides: 10. The CDR3 consists of 16 residues.

The gene calls are TRBV27 and TRBJ1-5; possibly TRBD1 for D (6 bases). Trimming cost V 5 bases and J 6 bases, with 14 bases left between them. CDR3 length: 14 residues. CDR1 MNHEY and CDR2 SMNVEV come from the germline V gene (reference sequence). CDR3 sequence: CASSPSTGTQPQHF. CDR3 nucleotides: TGTGCCAGCAGTCCCTCAACAGGGACTCAGCCCCAGCATTTT.

This clone was counted a few times. This chain uses TRBV14 with TRBJ2-7, with 12 nucleotides matching TRBD1. V dropped 4 bases and J dropped 9; count of bases not matched to a gene: 7. Germline values: CDR1 SGHDN, CDR2 FVKESK. The CDR3 is 14 amino acids. The CDR3 here is CASSRGTGGARQYF. In DNA, the CDR3 is TGTGCCAGCAGCCGTGGGACAGGGGGCGCGAGGCAGTACTTC. The whole variable domain, filled in from reference TRBV14 and TRBJ2-7, reads EAGVTQFPSHSVIEKGQTVTLRCDPISGHDNLYWYRRVMGKEIKFLLHFVKESKQDESGMPNNRFLAERTGGTYSTLKVQPAELEDSGVYFCASSRGTGGARQYFGPGTRLTVT.

The chain employs TRBV29-1 and TRBJ2-7; 9 bases are shared with TRBD2. Trimming at V came to 4 bases and at J to 3 bases, leaving 4 bases not matched to a gene. The CDR3 extends over 13 amino acids. Germline CDR1 and CDR2: SQVTM and ANQGSEA. CDR3 nucleotide sequence: TGCAGCGTTGGGGGACTAGCCATCTACGAGCAGTACTTC. Translating gives CSVGGLAIYEQYF.

The V gene is TRBV10-1, the J gene TRBJ1-5; D ambiguous. CDR1 is WNHNN and CDR2 is SYGVQD in the germline V gene (reference sequence). The V gene lost 2 bases and the J gene lost 0 bases, with 11 bases spanning the gap. This CDR3 comprises 16 residues. This CDR3 reads CASSEGRVYSNQPQHF. The CDR3 region has the DNA TGCGCCAGCAGTGAGGGGAGGGTATATAGCAATCAGCCCCAGCATTTT.